This is a list of T cell receptor beta chains from one sample in a study of blood T cells in healthy people across ages. MiXCR, run by TCRdb on the 5' RACE reads, gives a single entry per CDR3 protein. The table records around 1,500,000 distinct CDR3 sequences, approximately 40% of them present only once. Sequencing was done on a sample of blood. The source is a woman under 30 in good health. Both conserved end residues are part of each CDR3. A D gene is named only where the DNA matches it firmly. Rows give clone size only sometimes, using once, few, many, or a class for an expanded clone.

d_gene: -
abundance: -
v_gene: TRBV20-1
j_gene: TRBJ1-6
CDR3nt: TGCAGTGCTAGTGGGGGGAATAATTCACCCCTCCACTTT
CDR3aa: CSASGGNNSPLHF

d_gene: -
abundance: few
v_gene: TRBV6-5
j_gene: TRBJ1-6
CDR3nt: TGTGCCAGCAGGGCCCGCAGGGATGGGAATTCACCCCTCCACTTT
CDR3aa: CASRARRDGNSPLHF

d_gene: -
abundance: -
v_gene: TRBV3-1
j_gene: TRBJ1-6
CDR3nt: TGTGCCAGCAGCCAACATGGTGACTCCTATAATTCACCCCTCCACTTT
CDR3aa: CASSQHGDSYNSPLHF

d_gene: -
abundance: many
v_gene: TRBV7-2
j_gene: TRBJ2-1
CDR3nt: TGTGCCAGCAGCTTAAACTACAATGAGCAGTTCTTC
CDR3aa: CASSLNYNEQFF

d_gene: -
abundance: -
v_gene: TRBV7-8
j_gene: TRBJ2-1
CDR3nt: TGTGCCAGCCAAGGGGGCGGGGACTCCTACAATGAGCAGTTCTTC
CDR3aa: CASQGGGDSYNEQFF

d_gene: TRBD1
abundance: few
v_gene: TRBV29-1
j_gene: TRBJ1-2
CDR3nt: TGCAGCGTTAAGGGGGCAGGGGATGGCTACACCTTC
CDR3aa: CSVKGAGDGYTF

d_gene: -
abundance: -
v_gene: TRBV10-3
j_gene: TRBJ1-5
CDR3nt: TGTGCCATCAGTGACTACCCAGAGAACTCTAATCAGCCCCAGCATTTT
CDR3aa: CAISDYPENSNQPQHF

d_gene: -
abundance: -
v_gene: TRBV7-2
j_gene: TRBJ1-2
CDR3nt: TGTGCCAGCAGCCAAATAGGGGGCTATGGCTACACCTTC
CDR3aa: CASSQIGGYGYTF

d_gene: -
abundance: -
v_gene: TRBV27
j_gene: TRBJ1-1
CDR3nt: TGTGCCAGCAGTTTGACAGAGGGTCTGAACACTGAAGCTTTCTTT
CDR3aa: CASSLTEGLNTEAFF

d_gene: TRBD2
abundance: -
v_gene: TRBV5-6
j_gene: TRBJ2-3
CDR3nt: TGTGCCAGCACCGAGGGACTAGCGGGAGCACTAGATACGCAGTATTTT
CDR3aa: CASTEGLAGALDTQYF